This is a list of T cell receptor beta chains from one sample in a study of shared clonotypes between healthy human individuals. Data came from immunoSEQ multiplex PCR; TCRdb stores just in-frame clones and leaves some out. The table includes about 2,500,000 clones, roughly 92% detected once. The sample consisted of naive CD4+ T cells sorted from blood. The receptors were gathered from a man aged 18 to 30 in good health. The CDR3 runs from the conserved cysteine through the conserved F or W. The D gene is left open where the match is weak. Size is stated for part of the rows, as once, few or many counts, or as a class when the clone is expanded.

CDR3,DNA,V,size,J,D
CASSLADGNYGYTF,TGCGCCAGCAGCTTGGCCGACGGTAACTATGGCTACACCTTC,TRBV5-1,-,TRBJ1-2,-
CASSSGANVLTF,TGTGCCAGCAGCTCTGGGGCCAACGTCCTGACTTTC,TRBV7-9,-,TRBJ2-6,-
CASSLASGQPQHF,TGTGCCAGCAGCTTAGCCTCTGGGCAGCCCCAGCATTTT,TRBV7-2,once,TRBJ1-5,-
CASSGGLKETQYF,TGTGCCAGCAGCGGGGGTCTAAAAGAGACCCAGTACTTC,TRBV7-2,once,TRBJ2-5,-
CASSETGGGIVNQPQHF,TGCGCCAGCAGTGAAACCGGGGGCGGGATTGTTAACCAGCCCCAGCATTTT,TRBV10-2,-,TRBJ1-5,-
CASSLEGVLTGNTIYF,TGCGCCAGCAGCTTGGAAGGGGTGTTGACTGGAAACACCATATATTTT,TRBV5-1,once,TRBJ1-3,-
CASSQSSGGSTDTQYF,TGCGCCAGCAGCCAATCTTCGGGAGGTAGCACAGATACGCAGTATTTT,TRBV4-3,-,TRBJ2-3,TRBD2
CASSPDSSLYGYTF,TGTGCCAGCAGCCCGGACAGTAGCCTCTATGGCTACACCTTC,TRBV4-2,-,TRBJ1-2,-
CASSQGPAQVYNEQFF,TGCGCCAGCAGCCAAGGCCCCGCACAGGTGTACAATGAGCAGTTCTTC,TRBV5-1,-,TRBJ2-1,-
CASSKVQGAGGYTF,TGTGCCAGCAGCAAAGTGCAGGGGGCCGGTGGCTACACCTTC,TRBV21-1,-,TRBJ1-2,-
CATSRPGQGAVQYF,TGTGCCACCAGCAGACCGGGACAGGGGGCTGTGCAGTACTTC,TRBV15,-,TRBJ2-7,TRBD1
CASSMNRGMTGNTIYF,TGTGCCAGCTCAATGAACAGGGGTATGACAGGAAACACCATATATTTT,TRBV18,-,TRBJ1-3,TRBD1
CASSPDTNYGYTF,TGTGCCAGCAGCCCCGACACGAACTATGGCTACACCTTC,TRBV7-3,-,TRBJ1-2,-
CASSLRVAVGLGEQFF,TGTGCCAGCAGCTTGAGGGTGGCAGTTGGCCTGGGTGAGCAGTTCTTC,TRBV5-4,once,TRBJ2-1,-
CASSLSTRGAGYTF,TGTGCCAGCAGTTTATCCACCCGGGGGGCGGGCTACACCTTC,TRBV27,-,TRBJ1-2,-
CASSFLPAGEQFF,TGTGCCAGCAGCTTTCTTCCGGCGGGTGAGCAGTTCTTC,TRBV5-4,-,TRBJ2-1,-
CASVGTFYGYTF,TGTGCCAGCGTCGGGACGTTCTATGGCTACACCTTC,TRBV2,-,TRBJ1-2,-
CASWIAGGSETQYF,TGTGCCAGCTGGATAGCGGGGGGATCGGAGACCCAGTACTTC,TRBV7-2,once,TRBJ2-5,TRBD2
CASSLAWSETLVSEQYF,TGTGCCAGCAGCTTAGCGTGGTCAGAGACACTAGTCTCCGAGCAGTACTTC,TRBV7-2,few,TRBJ2-7,-
CASGSSTDTQYF,TGTGCTAGTGGTTCTAGCACAGATACGCAGTATTTT,TRBV12-5,-,TRBJ2-3,-
CAISPTSGPENVYF,TGTGCCATCAGTCCGACTAGCGGACCTGAGAATGTCTACTTC,TRBV10-3,-,TRBJ2-5,TRBD2
CASSRDRGEEKLFF,TGTGCCAGCAGCCGCGACAGGGGGGAAGAAAAACTGTTTTTT,TRBV7-9,-,TRBJ1-4,TRBD1
CASSRGGQGAIQETQYF,TGTGCCAGCAGCCGGGGTGGGCAGGGGGCCATTCAAGAGACCCAGTACTTC,TRBV5-4,once,TRBJ2-5,TRBD1
CASKGVGLAHTDTQYF,TGCGCCAGCAAAGGTGTGGGTCTAGCGCACACAGATACGCAGTATTTT,TRBV5-1,-,TRBJ2-3,-
CASSPLGTGEKLFF,TGCGCCAGCAGCCCCCTCGGTACAGGTGAAAAACTGTTTTTT,TRBV5-1,once,TRBJ1-4,-
CASSVTDHYQETQYF,TGTGCCAGCAGCGTAACCGACCACTACCAAGAGACCCAGTACTTC,TRBV9,-,TRBJ2-5,-
CASSNYQKETQYF,TGTGCCAGCAGCAATTATCAAAAGGAGACCCAGTACTTC,TRBV7-2,-,TRBJ2-5,-
CASSLARGNGYTF,TGTGCCAGCAGCTTAGCGAGGGGGAATGGCTACACCTTC,TRBV7-2,-,TRBJ1-2,-
CASSHPGQGYEQYF,TGTGCCAGCTCGCATCCGGGACAGGGGTACGAGCAGTACTTC,TRBV18,-,TRBJ2-7,TRBD1
CASSFKSGVTEAFF,TGTGCCAGCAGTTTTAAAAGTGGGGTCACTGAAGCTTTCTTT,TRBV11-2,once,TRBJ1-1,-
CASSLAELIYGYTF,TGTGCCAGCAGCTTGGCAGAACTCATCTATGGCTACACCTTC,TRBV7-2,-,TRBJ1-2,-
CASRPSGFTEAFF,TGTGCCAGCAGGCCTTCCGGGTTCACTGAAGCTTTCTTT,TRBV6-1,-,TRBJ1-1,-
CASSFATFYGYTF,TGCGCCAGCAGCTTCGCCACCTTCTATGGCTACACCTTC,TRBV5-1,once,TRBJ1-2,-
CASSFGVGVETQYF,TGCGCCAGCAGCTTCGGGGTTGGGGTAGAGACCCAGTACTTC,TRBV5-1,-,TRBJ2-5,-
CASSIDGSTDTQYF,TGTGCCAGTAGTATAGACGGATCCACAGATACGCAGTATTTT,TRBV19,-,TRBJ2-3,-
CASNGGSHEKLFF,TGTGCCAGCAATGGGGGGAGTCATGAAAAACTGTTTTTT,TRBV2,-,TRBJ1-4,-
CASRSRTEAFF,TGTGCCAGTAGGTCCCGCACTGAAGCTTTCTTT,TRBV19,-,TRBJ1-1,-
CASSFSPGVTVSGDEQYF,TGTGCCAGCAGTTTTAGTCCAGGGGTTACTGTTTCGGGCGACGAGCAGTACTTC,TRBV2,-,TRBJ2-7,-
CASRELAGSGTGELFF,TGTGCCAGCAGGGAACTAGCGGGATCGGGCACCGGGGAGCTGTTTTTT,TRBV2,-,TRBJ2-2,TRBD2
CASRSTGMQETQYF,TGTGCCAGCAGATCTACAGGGATGCAAGAGACCCAGTACTTC,TRBV7-9,-,TRBJ2-5,-
CASSQDMGTSDETQYF,TGCGCCAGCAGCCAAGATATGGGGACTAGCGATGAGACCCAGTACTTC,TRBV4-3,-,TRBJ2-5,TRBD2
CASSLGTSGLGSTDTQYF,TGCGCCAGCAGCTTGGGGACTAGCGGACTCGGGAGCACAGATACGCAGTATTTT,TRBV5-1,-,TRBJ2-3,TRBD2
CASSFLADTQYF,TGTGCCAGCAGCTTTCTGGCAGATACGCAGTATTTT,TRBV7-2,-,TRBJ2-3,-
CASSLEGDRNGYTF,TGCGCCAGCAGCTTGGAAGGGGATAGGAATGGCTACACCTTC,TRBV5-1,-,TRBJ1-2,-
CASSLTVSTDTQYF,TGTGCCAGTAGTTTAACTGTAAGCACAGATACGCAGTATTTT,TRBV19,-,TRBJ2-3,-
CASSVGGGGTDTQYF,TGTGCCAGCAGCGTCGGCGGGGGCGGGACAGATACGCAGTATTTT,TRBV9,-,TRBJ2-3,-
CASSFPGGGGANVLTF,TGTGCCAGCAGTTTCCCAGGGGGCGGTGGGGCCAACGTCCTGACTTTC,TRBV28,-,TRBJ2-6,TRBD1